This entry concerns a single T cell receptor (beta chain). Its antigen is currently unknown. This sample stems from a study of cytomegalovirus exposure and HLA in healthy donors. Across the study: A subsequent analysis stated that the 90 to 150 validation repertoires were run on the same platform as the approximately 700 first-cohort repertoires. Notes on the study in general: In vitro data verified a few CMV-associated chains as specific for CMV antigens.

CDR3 length equals 18 residues. Deletions cut 8 bases from V and 2 bases from J, with 24 bases between. Germline-derived CDR1 and CDR2 are WSHSY and SAAADI. TCRdb keeps only in-frame clones here, not all; method: immunoSEQ multiplex PCR. The data show approximately 160,000 clones, with 95% to 97% seen just once and about 0.89% held by the top ten. The gene calls are TRBV10-2 and TRBJ2-2; possible D gene TRBD2, 7 bases. The sequence derives from a woman between 18 and 30 years old in good health and CMV-seronegative. Sequencing was done on a sample of PBMCs. The CDR3 coding sequence is TGCGCCAGCGGGAAGAGTATGGGGGGGGGCCCCAACACCGGGGAGCTGTTTTTT. Protein sequence: CASGKSMGGGPNTGELFF.